This entry concerns a single T cell receptor beta chain. Its antigen is unidentified. Terminally differentiated effector memory CD45RA+ cells were excluded by CCR7 positive selection of CD45RO-negative cells. The donor cohort consisted entirely of Caucasian adults residing in Nashville, Tennessee. In germline, CDR1 is SQVTM, CDR2 ANQGSEA. Unmatched junction bases numbered 9, after V lost 5 bases and J lost 4 bases. The CDR3 totals 16 residues. This entry belongs to a study of shared clonotypes between healthy human individuals. The study's findings and limits: Clonotype sharing among donors was expected to depend on sequencing depth.

Measured with immunoSEQ multiplex PCR; TCRdb has only the in-frame clones, and not every one. The repertoire consists of 2 million to 2.5 million clones, with about 92% occurring once and the leading ten covering roughly 1.7%. Sequencing used naive CD8+ T cells from PBMCs. The receptor was derived from a man between 18 and 29 years old in good health. Some clones in this sample may be carry-over from other donors' samples. V usage is TRBV29-1 and J usage is TRBJ2-1, with 12 bases lining up with TRBD2. The CDR3 DNA is TGCAGCGTTACTGGACTAGCGGGAACCCCTTACAATGAGCAGTTCTTC. Its protein product is CSVTGLAGTPYNEQFF.